The 24 T cell receptor delta chains below come from one sample, sequenced in a study of gamma-delta chains in newborns, infants, children. TCRdb called clones anew from the reads with CATT. Of about 9,200 delta-chain clones listed, approximately 24% are singletons. Sequencing used blood. These TCRs come from a child who was a newborn, infant or young child, either healthy, febrile or measles-vaccinated (not recorded which).

This rearrangement joins TRDV2 to TRDJ1; TRDD3 aligns across 7 bases. The CDR3 sequence is 22 residues long. Germline CDR1 reads GEAIGNYY; CDR2 reads EKD. The junction had 24 bases not matched to a gene; V was cut back by 0 bases and J by 0 bases. This CDR3 is CACDTVLGYTPIHVWYTDKLIF. The CDR3 bases are TGTGCCTGTGACACCGTACTGGGGTATACCCCAATCCACGTTTGGTACACCGATAAACTCATCTTT.

V is TRDV2 and J is TRDJ1; 7 bases line up with TRDD3. V was clipped by 4 bases and J by 1 base; unmatched bases: 14. CDR3 length: 17 amino acids. Germline loops: CDR1 GEAIGNYY, CDR2 EKD. CDR3: CACDPVVGGQPTDKLIF. CDR3 in DNA: TGTGCCTGTGATCCCGTGGTTGGGGGACAGCCCACCGATAAACTCATCTTT.

With respect to this clone: Sequence at one end of the junction differs from germline and may be a read error. Other DNA sequences in the sample encode the same CDR3. This sequence joins TRDV2 and TRDJ3; TRDD3 matches 13 bases. Germline loops: CDR1 GEAIGNYY, CDR2 EKD. The CDR3 has 21 residues. CDR3 sequence (DNA): TGTGCCTGTGACACCGTACTGGGGGATACGCTCCAATCCTGGGACACCCGGCAGATGTTTTTC. Translated, it gives CACDTVLGDTLQSWDTRQMFF.

This clone has only a few counts. Other DNA sequences in this sample translate to the same CDR3. This sequence joins TRDV2 and TRDJ1; D not resolved. The germline V gene has CDR1 GEAIGNYY and CDR2 EKD. The ends were cut back, 1 base at V and 1 base at J, with 12 bases in the middle. The CDR3 spans 15 residues. CDR3: CACDTLGSRTDKLIF. DNA for the CDR3: TGTGCCTGTGACACGCTAGGATCCCGCACCGATAAACTCATCTTT.

This clone was seen a handful of times. The junction and the germline gene differ at one end; a read error may be behind it. The chain links TRDV2 to TRDJ1; 13 bases are shared with TRDD3. Germline V CDR1 and CDR2: GEAIGNYY, EKD. This CDR3 is 18 amino acids long. The CDR3 DNA sequence: TGTGCCCGTGACAAGGTACTGGGGGATACGCGATACACCGATAAACTCATCTTT. It encodes CARDKVLGDTRYTDKLIF.

This clone is medium-sized (0.01 to 0.1%) by share. The chain carries TRDV2 and TRDJ1; 13 bases align to TRDD3. Per germline, CDR1 GEAIGNYY and CDR2 EKD. CDR3 length: 19 residues. The ends lost 2 bases at V and 0 bases at J; junction bases unmatched: 11. CDR3 coding DNA: TGTGCCTGTGACAAACTACTGGGGGATACGCGTGAAGACACCGATAAACTCATCTTT. It encodes CACDKLLGDTREDTDKLIF.

This clone appeared a few times. The rearrangement uses TRDV2 and TRDJ1; no definite D call. V lost 3 bases to trimming and J lost 3 bases, with 13 bases between them. The CDR3 contains 14 residues. Germline values: CDR1 GEAIGNYY, CDR2 EKD. The CDR3 protein is CACDPVISPDKLIF. The CDR3 nucleotides are TGTGCCTGTGACCCGGTCATCTCTCCCGATAAACTCATCTTT.

This clone came up a few times. V gene TRDV3 combines with J gene TRDJ1; 12 bases map to TRDD3. The CDR3 is made up of 18 amino acids. In germline, CDR1 is TVYSNPD, CDR2 GDNSRS (reference sequence). V gave up 5 bases and J gave up 7 bases; unmatched junction bases: 23. The CDR3 reads CAPRIPPDYWGIPGKLIF. Written as DNA, the CDR3 is TGTGCCCCCCGGATCCCTCCCGACTACTGGGGGATACCTGGTAAACTCATCTTT.

This clone was observed a handful of times. This chain links TRDV2 with TRDJ1, with 8 bases matching TRDD3. The germline CDR1 and CDR2 sequences are GEAIGNYY and EKD. CDR3 size: 21 residues. With 2 bases clipped from V and 0 bases from J, the junction kept 22 bases outside the gene matches. The CDR3 coding sequence is TGTGCCTGTGACAGGGTCCCCGTCCCTACTGGGGGTCCACCCTACACCGATAAACTCATCTTT. This encodes CACDRVPVPTGGPPYTDKLIF.

This clone was seen only a few times. The gene calls are TRDV2 and TRDJ3, with TRDD3 matching over 11 bases. Germline CDR1 GEAIGNYY, CDR2 EKD. The J segment lost 3 bases and the V segment lost 3 bases, leaving 12 bases of the junction unmatched. CDR3 length equals 20 residues. For the CDR3, the DNA is TGTGCCTGTGACGCCTTCCTTGGGGGATACGCGGTCTGGGACACCCGACAGATGTTTTTC. Residues: CACDAFLGGYAVWDTRQMFF.

The V and J genes are TRDV2 and TRDJ1; 10 nucleotides align to TRDD3. The CDR3 runs 18 residues. The junction had 12 bases not matched to a gene; V was cut back by 0 bases and J by 3 bases. Looked up from germline, CDR1 is GEAIGNYY and CDR2 is EKD. DNA of the CDR3: TGTGCCTGTGACACCGTCGATACTGGGGGATCCTTGCCCGATAAACTCATCTTT. This gives the protein CACDTVDTGGSLPDKLIF.

As concerns this clone: The junction differs from germline at one of its ends, possibly a read error. V gene TRDV2 combines with J gene TRDJ1; TRDD3 matches at 7 bases. In germline, CDR1 is GEAIGNYY, CDR2 EKD. The CDR3 totals 14 residues. CDR3 sequence (DNA): TGTGCCTGGGACACCTTGGGGGGATCCGATAAAATCATCTTT. Translating it yields CAWDTLGGSDKIIF.

Notes on this clone: Its ends do not fully match the called genes, so a read error is possible. This chain connects TRDV2 to TRDJ3, with TRDD3 as a possible D gene (6 bases). Germline V lookup: CDR1 GEAIGNYY, CDR2 EKD. CDR3 length: 20 amino acids. The CDR3 loop reads CACDSITGGTSSWDTRKMFF. The CDR3 DNA reads TGTGCCTGTGACTCTATTACGGGGGGAACTAGCTCCTGGGACACCCGAAAGATGTTTTTC.

This clone has only a few counts. This chain joins TRDV2 and TRDJ3; 13 nucleotides align to TRDD3. This CDR3 has 20 amino acids. Germline V CDR1 and CDR2: GEAIGNYY, EKD. After removal of 3 bases from V and 4 bases from J, the junction contained 11 bases not matched to a gene. The CDR3 nucleotides are TGTGCCTGTGACCCCGTACTGGGGGATACGGGTTATTGGGACACCCGACAGATGTTTTTC. Translating it yields CACDPVLGDTGYWDTRQMFF.

This clone qualifies as medium-sized. This chain joins TRDV2 and TRDJ1; TRDD3 is a possible D gene (6 bases). The V gene's germline CDR1 is GEAIGNYY and CDR2 EKD. V was shortened by 1 base and J by 0 bases, with 23 bases between the two germline ends. The CDR3 has 19 amino acids. CDR3 in DNA: TGTGCCTGTGACACGGTTGGGGGTAGCATGACAGTCTACACCGATAAACTCATCTTT. Its translation: CACDTVGGSMTVYTDKLIF.

This clone is judged medium-sized (0.01 to 0.1%). The chain carries TRDV2 and TRDJ1, with 11 bases identical to TRDD3. The junction had 8 bases not matched to a gene; V was cut back by 0 bases and J by 3 bases. Per the germline V gene, CDR1 is GEAIGNYY and CDR2 is EKD. The CDR3 has 17 residues. CDR3 amino acids: CACDTVSLGDKSDKLIF. The CDR3 DNA is TGTGCCTGTGACACCGTGTCACTGGGGGATAAATCCGATAAACTCATCTTT.

The chain combines TRDV2 with TRDJ2, with 8 bases matching TRDD3. Trimming took 1 base from V and 7 from J; bases not matched to a gene: 25. The CDR3 spans 21 residues. CDR1 is GEAIGNYY and CDR2 is EKD in the germline V gene. This CDR3 reads CACDTLGLLNRDTPEVAQLFF. In nucleotides, the CDR3 is TGTGCCTGTGACACTTTGGGTTTACTAAATAGGGATACGCCTGAGGTAGCACAACTCTTCTTT.

This clone was seen a handful of times. The V and J genes are TRDV3 and TRDJ1; D not resolved. The CDR3 loop spans 9 amino acids. Germline CDR1 reads TVYSNPD; CDR2 reads GDNSRS (reference sequence). The V gene lost 2 bases and the J gene lost 4 bases, with 2 bases spanning the gap. CDR3 DNA sequence: TGTGCCTTTCTCGATAAACTCATCTTT. This codes for CAFLDKLIF.

There are a few counts of this clone. This chain joins TRDV2 and TRDJ3, with unresolved D. The CDR3 is 19 amino acids. V lost 3 bases, J lost 0 bases, and 17 bases lay in between. The germline gives CDR1 GEAIGNYY, CDR2 EKD. CDR3 sequence reads: CACDAVPQPSSWDTRQMFF. The DNA of the CDR3 is TGTGCCTGTGACGCCGTCCCCCAACCAAGCTCCTGGGACACCCGACAGATGTTTTTC.

The CDR3 coding sequence is TGTGCCTGTGACACCGTCAGGGCCTCCGGGCCCGCTTTACTGGGGGATACGTCTCGCACCGATAAACTCATCTTT. Amino acid sequence: CACDTVRASGPALLGDTSRTDKLIF. The chain has TRDV2 and TRDJ1; the match to TRDD3 covers 13 bases. This CDR3 has 25 residues. Losses at the gene ends were 0 bases for V and 1 base for J; bases not matched to a gene: 28. Germline lookup yields CDR1 GEAIGNYY and CDR2 EKD.

Only a few counts were recorded for this clone. CDR3 DNA: TGTGCCTGTGACACCTTTGAGACCGATAAACTCATCTTT. It is translated as CACDTFETDKLIF. V and J are TRDV2 and TRDJ1; no clear D. CDR1 is GEAIGNYY and CDR2 is EKD in the germline V gene. Trimming took off 0 bases at V and 2 bases at J, with 6 bases between the two ends. This CDR3 region has 13 residues.

V is TRDV1 and J is TRDJ3; TRDD3 matches 10 bases. Trimming removed 3 bases from V and 2 bases from J; junction bases left unmatched: 22. Germline lookup yields CDR1 TSWWSYY and CDR2 QGS. The CDR3 extends over 24 amino acids. CDR3 coding DNA: TGTGCTCTTGGGGACCCGACCAGAGGGGGATACGCGACCAGTGGGCCCTGGGACACCCGACAGATGTTTTTC. Its protein is CALGDPTRGGYATSGPWDTRQMFF.

V gene TRDV2 combines with J gene TRDJ1; perhaps TRDD3 as D (6 bases). V dropped 0 bases and J dropped 0 bases, with 25 bases sitting between them. CDR1 is GEAIGNYY and CDR2 is EKD in the germline V gene. The CDR3 has 20 residues. CDR3 sequence: CACDTLNLMGAPPYTDKLIF. As DNA, the CDR3 is TGTGCCTGTGACACCTTAAACTTGATGGGGGCGCCACCGTACACCGATAAACTCATCTTT.

This clone showed up just a few times. The chain has TRDV2 and TRDJ1; 8 nucleotides match TRDD3. J gave up 0 bases and V 0 bases, and 11 bases lay outside the gene matches. Germline V gene sequence: CDR1 GEAIGNYY, CDR2 EKD. This CDR3 has 18 residues. CDR3 coding DNA: TGTGCCTGTGACACCGTAGTGGGGATACCAGTAAACACCGATAAACTCATCTTT. Translating gives CACDTVVGIPVNTDKLIF.